The source of this TCR beta chain is a study of cytomegalovirus exposure and HLA in healthy donors. Whole-study results and caveats: Through in vitro validation, three CMV-associated chains were shown to be specific for CMV antigens. Presence/absence analyses supposed approximately even sequencing depth among donors.

Trimming removed 3 bases from V and 0 bases from J, with 9 bases in between. The germline V gene encodes CDR1 MDHEN and CDR2 SYDVKM. The CDR3 runs 16 residues. With regard to this clone: Its target is not known.

The primer mix had 60 Vbeta and 13 Jbeta primers. Produced via immunoSEQ multiplex PCR; TCRdb's table is partial and in-frame only. The sample lists about 180,000 clones, over 75% occurring once. The source material was PBMCs. This receptor was identified in a woman aged 45 to 65 in good health and CMV-seronegative. This chain uses TRBV28 with TRBJ2-6, with D unclear. The CDR3 region has the DNA TGTGCCAGCAGTTTTTCCGTACACTCTGGGGCCAACGTCCTGACTTTC. Protein sequence: CASSFSVHSGANVLTF.